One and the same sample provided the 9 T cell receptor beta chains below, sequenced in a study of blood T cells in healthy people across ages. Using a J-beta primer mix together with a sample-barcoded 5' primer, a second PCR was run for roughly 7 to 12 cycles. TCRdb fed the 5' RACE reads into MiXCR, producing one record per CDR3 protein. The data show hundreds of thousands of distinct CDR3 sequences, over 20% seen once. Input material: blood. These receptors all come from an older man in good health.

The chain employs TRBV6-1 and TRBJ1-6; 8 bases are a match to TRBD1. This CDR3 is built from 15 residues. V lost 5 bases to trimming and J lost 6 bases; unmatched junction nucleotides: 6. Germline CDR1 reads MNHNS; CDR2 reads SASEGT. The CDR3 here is CASSFRQGSNSPLHF. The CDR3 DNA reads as TGTGCCAGCAGTTTTCGACAGGGGAGTAATTCACCCCTCCACTTT.

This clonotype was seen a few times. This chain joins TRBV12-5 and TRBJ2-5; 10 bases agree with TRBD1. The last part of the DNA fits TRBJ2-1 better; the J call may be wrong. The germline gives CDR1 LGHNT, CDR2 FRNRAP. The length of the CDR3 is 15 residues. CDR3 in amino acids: CASGPTGTGAREQFF. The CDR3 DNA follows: TGTGCTAGTGGTCCAACCGGGACAGGGGCACGGGAGCAGTTCTTC.

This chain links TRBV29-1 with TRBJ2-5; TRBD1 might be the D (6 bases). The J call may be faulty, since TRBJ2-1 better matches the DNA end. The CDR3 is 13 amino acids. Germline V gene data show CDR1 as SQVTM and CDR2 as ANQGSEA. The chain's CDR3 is CSVLRAGDNEQFF. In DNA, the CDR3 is TGCAGCGTCCTCCGGGCAGGGGACAATGAGCAGTTCTTC.

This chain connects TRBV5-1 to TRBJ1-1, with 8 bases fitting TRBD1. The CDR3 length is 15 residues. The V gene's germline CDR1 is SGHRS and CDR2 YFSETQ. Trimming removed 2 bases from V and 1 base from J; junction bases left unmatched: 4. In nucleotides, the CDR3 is TGCGCCAGCAGCTTTTTAGGACAGGGGAACACTGAAGCTTTCTTT. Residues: CASSFLGQGNTEAFF. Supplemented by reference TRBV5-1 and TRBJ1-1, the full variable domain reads KAGVTQTPRYLIKTRGQQVTLSCSPISGHRSVSWYQQTPGQGLQFLFEYFSETQRNKGNFPGRFSGRQFSNSRSEMNVSTLELGDSALYLCASSFLGQGNTEAFFGQGTRLTVV.

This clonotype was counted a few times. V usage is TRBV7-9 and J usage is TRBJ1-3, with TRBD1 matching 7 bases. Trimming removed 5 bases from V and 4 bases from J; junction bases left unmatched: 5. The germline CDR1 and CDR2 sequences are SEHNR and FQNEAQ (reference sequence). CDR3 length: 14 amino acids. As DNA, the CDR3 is TGTGCCAGCAGCCGAGGACAGGCCGGAAACACCATATATTTT. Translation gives CASSRGQAGNTIYF.

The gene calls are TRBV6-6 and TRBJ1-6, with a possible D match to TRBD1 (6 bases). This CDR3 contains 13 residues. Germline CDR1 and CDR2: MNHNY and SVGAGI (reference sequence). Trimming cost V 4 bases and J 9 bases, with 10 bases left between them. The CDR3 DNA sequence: TGTGCCAGCAGTTTAGGGGGGACTTCACCCCTCCACTTT. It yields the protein CASSLGGTSPLHF.

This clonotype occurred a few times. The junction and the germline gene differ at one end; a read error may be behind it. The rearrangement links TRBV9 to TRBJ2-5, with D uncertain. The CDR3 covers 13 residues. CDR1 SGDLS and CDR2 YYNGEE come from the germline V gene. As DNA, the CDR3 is TGTGCCGGCAGCGTCTACAGCCAAGAGACCCAGTACTTC. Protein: CAGSVYSQETQYF. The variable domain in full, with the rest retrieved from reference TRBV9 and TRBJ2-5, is DSGVTQTPKHLITATGQRVTLRCSPRSGDLSVYWYQQSLDQGLQFLIQYYNGEERAKGNILERFSAQQFPDLHSELNLSSLELGDSALYFCAGSVYSQETQYFGPGTRLLVL.

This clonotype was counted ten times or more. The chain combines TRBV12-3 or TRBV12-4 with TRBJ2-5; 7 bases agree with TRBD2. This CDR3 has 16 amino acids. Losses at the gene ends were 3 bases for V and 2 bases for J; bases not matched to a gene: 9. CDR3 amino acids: CASSLGRVVGQETQYF. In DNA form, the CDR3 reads TGTGCCAGCAGTTTGGGGAGGGTGGTGGGACAAGAGACCCAGTACTTC.

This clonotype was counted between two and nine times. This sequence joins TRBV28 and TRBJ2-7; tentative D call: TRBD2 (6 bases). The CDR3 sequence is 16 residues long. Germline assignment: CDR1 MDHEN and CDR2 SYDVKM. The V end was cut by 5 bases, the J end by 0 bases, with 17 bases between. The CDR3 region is CASSPWSAGYSYEQYF. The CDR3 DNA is TGTGCCAGCAGTCCGTGGTCAGCGGGTTACTCCTACGAGCAGTACTTC.